The 18 T cell receptor beta chains in this list originate from one sample, sequenced in a study of OX40 agonist ivuxolimab in advanced cancers. Clones were sequenced by immunoSEQ multiplex PCR, and TCRdb holds only the in-frame ones, with some missing. Of roughly 56,000 clones listed, approximately 86% were seen once; the top ten hold about 0.88%. The starting material was CD4+ or CD8+ T cells sorted from blood, obtained in a trial of the OX40 agonist ivuxolimab. The receptors were gathered from an adult with an advanced solid tumor such as melanoma, head and neck, liver or kidney cancer.

V usage is TRBV9 and J usage is TRBJ1-1, with D possibly matching TRBD1 (6 bases). The CDR3 contains 13 residues. V lost 4 bases and J lost 1, with 8 bases in between. Germline assignment: CDR1 SGDLS and CDR2 YYNGEE. DNA for the CDR3: TGTGCCAGCAGCCTGGACAGGAACACTGAAGCTTTCTTT. Its translation is CASSLDRNTEAFF.

This chain links TRBV19 with TRBJ1-4, with 7 bases fitting TRBD1. The V segment lost 8 bases and the J segment 6 bases; nucleotides outside the gene matches: 9. CDR1 and CDR2 (germline): LNHDA, SQIVND (reference sequence). This CDR3 spans 14 amino acids. CDR3 residues: CASSRGGSDEKLFF. In DNA, the CDR3 is TGTGCCAGTTCCCGAGGGGGCTCTGATGAAAAACTGTTTTTT.

The V gene is TRBV25-1, the J gene TRBJ2-7, with TRBD1 matching 8 bases. The CDR3 has 14 residues. Germline CDR1 reads MGHDK; CDR2 reads SYGVNS. Trimming took 5 bases from V and 4 from J; bases not matched to a gene: 7. The chain's CDR3 is CASSPRTGPYEQYF. The DNA for the CDR3 is TGTGCCAGCAGTCCCCGGACAGGGCCATACGAGCAGTACTTC.

The V gene is TRBV9, the J gene TRBJ2-1; D unresolved. The CDR3 length is 14 residues. V was pared by 3 bases and J by 0 bases, with 7 bases between. The germline V gene has CDR1 SGDLS and CDR2 YYNGEE. CDR3 bases: TGTGCCAGCAGCGAGTCTAGCTCCTACAATGAGCAGTTCTTC. As protein: CASSESSSYNEQFF.

The CDR3 here is CASSLGTGGRNEQFF. In nucleotides, the CDR3 is TGCGCCAGCAGCCTAGGGACAGGGGGCCGGAATGAGCAGTTCTTC. J is TRBJ2-1 and V is TRBV5-1, with TRBD1 matching over 12 bases. The germline gives CDR1 SGHRS, CDR2 YFSETQ. V shed 4 bases, J shed 7 bases, and the junction held 6 bases outside the gene matches. The CDR3 has 15 residues.

This clone has just one count. This chain joins TRBV6-6 and TRBJ2-5; 13 bases map to TRBD2. The CDR3 is 15 residues long. V shed 7 bases, J shed 2 bases, and the junction held 4 bases outside the gene matches. The germline CDR1 and CDR2 sequences are MNHNY and SVGAGI (reference sequence). The CDR3 sequence: CASNSLAGGQETQYF. The CDR3 DNA reads as TGTGCCAGCAACTCACTAGCGGGAGGGCAAGAGACCCAGTACTTC.

The V gene is TRBV5-1, the J gene TRBJ1-4; 9 positions match TRBD1. This CDR3 region has 15 residues. The V gene's germline CDR1 is SGHRS and CDR2 YFSETQ. The V segment lost 1 base and the J segment 5 bases; nucleotides outside the gene matches: 3. Here the CDR3 reads CASSLSGTGNEKLFF. Written as DNA, the CDR3 is TGCGCCAGCAGCTTGTCGGGGACAGGGAATGAAAAACTGTTTTTT.

The rearrangement links TRBV19 to TRBJ1-2, with D uncertain. Deletions cut 4 bases from V and 4 bases from J, with 10 bases between. Germline loops: CDR1 LNHDA, CDR2 SQIVND (reference sequence). The CDR3 is made up of 13 amino acids. DNA of the CDR3: TGTGCCAGTAGTACCGCCCTCGGCTATGGCTACACCTTC. Translation gives CASSTALGYGYTF.

The chain links TRBV19 to TRBJ2-6; 8 positions agree with TRBD1. CDR1 LNHDA and CDR2 SQIVND come from the germline V gene (reference sequence). The CDR3 is made up of 18 amino acids. Trimming cost V 4 bases and J 0 bases; bases outside gene matches: 8. Written as DNA, the CDR3 is TGTGCCAGTAGTACTGGACAGGGCGCCCTCTCTGGGGCCAACGTCCTGACTTTC. This sequence encodes CASSTGQGALSGANVLTF.

V and J are TRBV2 and TRBJ1-5, with TRBD1 matching 10 bases. J gave up 1 base and V 7 bases, and 4 bases lay outside the gene matches. The CDR3 contains 15 residues. The germline gives CDR1 SNHLY, CDR2 FYNNEI. CDR3 protein: CASTGTGDSNQPQHF. In DNA form, the CDR3 reads TGTGCCAGCACAGGGACAGGGGACAGCAATCAGCCCCAGCATTTT.

The J gene is TRBJ2-3, the V gene TRBV11-3, with 8 bases lining up with TRBD1. This CDR3 spans 15 amino acids. Per germline, CDR1 SGHNT and CDR2 YENEEA. Trimming took 4 bases from V and 4 from J; bases not matched to a gene: 7. DNA for the CDR3: TGTGCCAGCAGCTCAGGGGGCGGAATATCAGATACGCAGTATTTT. Encoded protein: CASSSGGGISDTQYF. The entire variable domain, with the rest obtained from reference TRBV11-3 and TRBJ2-3, is as follows: EAGVVQSPRYKIIEKKQPVAFWCNPISGHNTLYWYLQNLGQGPELLIRYENEEAVDDSQLPKDRFSAERLKGVDSTLKIQPAELGDSAVYLCASSSGGGISDTQYFGPGTRLTVL.

The chain employs TRBV4-2 and TRBJ1-1; D might be TRBD1 (6 bases). This CDR3 spans 15 amino acids. Trimming took off 2 bases at V and 1 base at J, with 11 bases between the two ends. Germline loops: CDR1 LGHNA, CDR2 YNFKEQ. The CDR3 loop reads CASSQLDSWNTEAFF. The CDR3 nucleotides read TGTGCCAGCAGCCAACTGGACAGCTGGAACACTGAAGCTTTCTTT.

The genes are TRBV15 and TRBJ2-7; no clear D. The CDR3 is 13 residues long. Deletions cut 0 bases from V and 7 bases from J, with 10 bases between. In germline, CDR1 is LNHNV, CDR2 YYDKDF (reference sequence). The chain's CDR3 is CATSRDQAREQYF. CDR3 in DNA: TGTGCCACCAGCAGAGATCAGGCGAGGGAGCAGTACTTC.

V gene TRBV6-9 combines with J gene TRBJ1-4, with a weak D call TRBD1 (5 bases). The ends were cut back, 1 base at V and 5 bases at J, with 20 bases in the middle. The CDR3 is made up of 18 amino acids. Germline V gene data show CDR1 as MNHGY and CDR2 as SVAAGI. For the CDR3, the DNA is TGTGCCAGCAGTTATTTGCGGGCCCCGGGACGGTTAAATGAAAAACTGTTTTTT. It codes for CASSYLRAPGRLNEKLFF.

The V call is TRBV5-1, the J call TRBJ2-1; 7 nucleotides align to TRBD1. The V and J ends lost 2 bases and 8 bases, in that order; junction bases with no gene match: 10. The germline CDR1 and CDR2 sequences are SGHRS and YFSETQ. The CDR3 has 15 amino acids. CDR3 region: CASSFWAGQDYEQFF. The CDR3 DNA sequence: TGCGCCAGCAGCTTTTGGGCCGGACAGGACTATGAGCAGTTCTTC.

The J gene is TRBJ2-1, the V gene TRBV11-2, with 7 nucleotides matching TRBD1. Trimming cost V 3 bases and J 6 bases; bases outside gene matches: 11. CDR1 is SGHAT and CDR2 is FQNNGV in the germline V gene. There are 16 residues in the CDR3. The CDR3 sequence is CASSFFRGRGINEQFF. The CDR3 coding sequence is TGTGCCAGCAGCTTCTTTCGGGGCAGGGGGATCAATGAGCAGTTCTTC.

The CDR3 is CASRFLVAGATDTQYF. The CDR3 DNA is TGTGCAAGTCGCTTCCTCGTAGCGGGAGCCACAGATACGCAGTATTTT. The chain joins TRBV12-2 to TRBJ2-3; the D call in the table, TRBD2, was not verified against the DNA. TRBV12-2 is a pseudogene. The CDR3 has 16 amino acids.

The chain links TRBV4-1 to TRBJ2-2; 11 nucleotides match TRBD1. Unmatched junction bases numbered 6, after V lost 5 bases and J lost 4 bases. Germline V gives CDR1 MGHRA, CDR2 YSYEKL. This CDR3 comprises 16 residues. CDR3 loop: CASSKGTGGFTGELFF. The CDR3 bases are TGCGCCAGCAGCAAGGGGACAGGGGGTTTCACCGGGGAGCTGTTTTTT.